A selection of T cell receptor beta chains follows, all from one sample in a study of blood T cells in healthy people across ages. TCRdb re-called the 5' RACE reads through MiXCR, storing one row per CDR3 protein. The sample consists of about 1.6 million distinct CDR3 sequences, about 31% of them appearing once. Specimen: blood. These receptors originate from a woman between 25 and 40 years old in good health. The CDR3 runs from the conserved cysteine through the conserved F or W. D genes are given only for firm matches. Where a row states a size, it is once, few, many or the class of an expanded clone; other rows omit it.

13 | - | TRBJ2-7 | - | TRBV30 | CAWRKDSSYEQYF | TGTGCCTGGCGCAAAGACAGCAGCTACGAGCAGTACTTC
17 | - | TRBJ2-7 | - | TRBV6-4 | CASSDRSAQKFSYEQYF | TGTGCCAGCAGTGACAGGAGCGCTCAGAAATTCTCCTACGAGCAGTACTTC
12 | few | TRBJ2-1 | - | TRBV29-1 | CSVEVTYNEQFF | TGCAGCGTTGAAGTGACGTACAATGAGCAGTTCTTC
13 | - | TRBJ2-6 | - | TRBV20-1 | CSIGVSGANVLTF | TGCAGTATTGGGGTCTCTGGGGCCAACGTCCTGACTTTC
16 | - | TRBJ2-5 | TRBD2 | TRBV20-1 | CSASAGGLAGRETQYF | TGCAGTGCTTCTGCGGGGGGACTAGCGGGACGAGAGACCCAGTACTTC
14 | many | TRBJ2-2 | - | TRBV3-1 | CASSRFGNTGELFF | TGTGCCAGCAGCAGGTTCGGGAACACCGGGGAGCTGTTTTTT
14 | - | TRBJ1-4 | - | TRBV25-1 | CASRESGSGEKLFF | TGTGCCAGCAGGGAGTCAGGTTCCGGTGAAAAACTGTTTTTT
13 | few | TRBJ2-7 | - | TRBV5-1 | CASSLVVSYEQYF | TGCGCCAGCAGCTTGGTAGTCTCCTACGAGCAGTACTTC
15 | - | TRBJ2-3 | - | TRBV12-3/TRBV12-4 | CASSYIGSPQNTQYF | TGTGCCAGCAGCTATATCGGCTCTCCACAAAATACGCAGTATTTT
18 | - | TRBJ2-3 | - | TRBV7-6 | CASSFTAGDPSGTDTQYF | TGTGCCAGCAGCTTCACCGCAGGGGATCCTTCGGGCACAGATACGCAGTATTTT
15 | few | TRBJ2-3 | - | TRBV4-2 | CASSQDLDSTDTQYF | TGTGCCAGCAGCCAAGATCTCGATAGCACAGATACGCAGTATTTT